This passage covers 20 T cell receptor beta chains from one sample sequenced in a study of blood T cell repertoires in COVID-19. Some clones are missing from TCRdb's copy, which holds only in-frame ones; the method was immunoSEQ multiplex PCR. The table records 150,000 to 200,000 clones, roughly 84% of them present only once. Sequencing was done on a sample of peripheral blood. The receptors stem from a woman aged 80 or over with acute or convalescent COVID-19.

J is TRBJ2-5 and V is TRBV5-4; 7 bases are a match to TRBD2. V shed 4 bases, J shed 3 bases, and the junction held 6 bases outside the gene matches. Looked up from germline, CDR1 is SGHNT and CDR2 is YYREEE (reference sequence). CDR3 length equals 14 residues. The CDR3 sequence: CASSGREPKETQYF. In DNA, the CDR3 is TGTGCCAGCAGCGGGAGGGAACCTAAAGAGACCCAGTACTTC.

The chain combines TRBV5-1 with TRBJ1-1; unclear D gene. This CDR3 has 16 residues. Germline CDR1 is SGHRS and CDR2 is YFSETQ. Between the trimmed V and J ends, which lost 2 bases and 0 bases, there was a span of 14 bases. CDR3 region: CASSFEGRRMNTEAFF. The CDR3 coding sequence is TGCGCCAGCAGCTTTGAGGGAAGGAGAATGAACACTGAAGCTTTCTTT.

This chain joins TRBV6-5 and TRBJ1-2; the D is unclear. The CDR3 extends over 12 amino acids. The V and J ends lost 7 bases and 4 bases respectively, with 10 bases between them. In germline, CDR1 is MNHEY, CDR2 SVGAGI. CDR3 nucleotides: TGTGCCAGCACCGACCTAGGCTATGGCTACACCTTC. This translates into CASTDLGYGYTF.

Written as DNA, the CDR3 is TGTGCCAGCAGTGAATTGGTGACCCTGAGGAACACCATATATTTT. This sequence encodes CASSELVTLRNTIYF. The rearrangement joins TRBV6-1 to TRBJ1-3; no clear D gene. Per germline, CDR1 MNHNS and CDR2 SASEGT. The CDR3 is 15 residues long. The ends were cut back, 2 bases at V and 7 bases at J, with 15 bases in the middle.

The V and J genes are TRBV5-1 and TRBJ2-7, with 10 bases lining up with TRBD1. V dropped 1 base and J dropped 3; count of bases not matched to a gene: 10. CDR1 is SGHRS and CDR2 is YFSETQ in the germline V gene. The CDR3 loop spans 17 amino acids. The DNA of the CDR3 is TGCGCCAGCAGCTTGAAATCCGGGACAGGGGTGGGCTACGAGCAGTACTTC. Its translation: CASSLKSGTGVGYEQYF.

This clone has more than one count but fewer than ten. This chain connects TRBV27 to TRBJ1-6; the D is unclear. Germline V gives CDR1 MNHEY, CDR2 SMNVEV (reference sequence). The CDR3 is made up of 18 amino acids. V lost 4 bases and J lost 0, with 16 bases in between. The CDR3 DNA reads as TGTGCCAGCAGTTCCGGCTGGAGGAGGAGCTCCTATAATTCACCCCTCCACTTT. It yields the protein CASSSGWRRSSYNSPLHF.

The chain employs TRBV27 and TRBJ2-5; D remains ambiguous. The CDR3 totals 15 residues. Trimming took off 3 bases at V and 8 bases at J, with 19 bases between the two ends. The germline gives CDR1 MNHEY, CDR2 SMNVEV (reference sequence). CDR3 loop: CASSFTRNSKSTQYF. CDR3 sequence (DNA): TGTGCCAGCAGTTTTACAAGAAACAGTAAATCCACCCAGTACTTC.

The chain joins TRBV3-1 (or the pseudogene TRBV3-2) to TRBJ1-4; D call uncertain. Trimming left V 1 base short and J 3 bases short, with 9 bases between. Per the germline V gene, CDR1 is LGHDT and CDR2 is YNNKEL (reference sequence). The CDR3 length is 15 residues. CDR3 coding DNA: TGTGCCAGCAGCCAAGGGAGTCAGCCTAATGAAAAACTGTTTTTT. This codes for CASSQGSQPNEKLFF.

This clone was observed a handful of times. The genes are TRBV10-3 and TRBJ1-1; D remains unclear. Per the germline V gene, CDR1 is ENHRY and CDR2 is SYGVKD. CDR3 length: 13 residues. Trimming left V 4 bases short and J 4 bases short, with 10 bases between. The DNA of the CDR3 is TGTGCCATCAGTGTTCCAGGTGGCACTGAAGCTTTCTTT. This codes for CAISVPGGTEAFF.

The chain links TRBV3-1 (or the pseudogene TRBV3-2) to TRBJ2-7, with D possibly matching TRBD2 (5 bases). The CDR3 is made up of 14 amino acids. Germline loops: CDR1 LGHDT, CDR2 YNNKEL (reference sequence). V gave up 4 bases and J gave up 3 bases, with 13 bases separating them. The CDR3 DNA reads TGTGCCAGCAGCCCCCCGGCACGGGACTACGAGCAGTACTTC. Its protein product is CASSPPARDYEQYF.

The rearrangement uses TRBV2 and TRBJ1-4; D uncertain. CDR3 length: 14 residues. Trimming shortened V by 8 bases and J by 0 bases, and 10 bases separated the two germline ends. Germline V gene sequence: CDR1 SNHLY, CDR2 FYNNEI. The CDR3 reads CASRWATTNEKLFF. The CDR3 bases are TGTGCCAGCCGGTGGGCCACAACTAATGAAAAACTGTTTTTT.

The CDR3 here is CASSQEQGYTDTQYF. The DNA for the CDR3 is TGTGCCAGCAGCCAGGAGCAGGGATACACAGATACGCAGTATTTT. The rearrangement links TRBV4-2 to TRBJ2-3, with D possibly being TRBD1 (5 bases). This CDR3 spans 15 amino acids. The germline gives CDR1 LGHNA, CDR2 YNFKEQ. V lost 3 bases and J lost 2, with 12 bases in between.

The chain has TRBV15 and TRBJ2-5, with D maybe TRBD1 (6 bases). V was cut by 0 bases and J by 5 bases, with 10 bases left in between. This CDR3 is 14 amino acids long. CDR1 is LNHNV, CDR2 YYDKDF, per germline (reference sequence). This chain's CDR3 is CATSRDRGWETQYF. Here the CDR3 DNA reads TGTGCCACCAGCAGAGATAGGGGGTGGGAGACCCAGTACTTC.

This chain uses TRBV24-1 with TRBJ1-5; D is possibly TRBD1 (5 bases). V gave up 2 bases and J gave up 3 bases, with 7 bases separating them. Germline V CDR1 and CDR2: KGHDR, SFDVKD. The CDR3 contains 14 residues. Here the CDR3 DNA reads TGTGCCACCAGTGATTGGGGCTACAATCAGCCCCAGCATTTT. Protein: CATSDWGYNQPQHF.

This CDR3 reads CAISEMEGAYEQYF. Here the CDR3 DNA reads TGTGCCATCAGTGAGATGGAGGGCGCCTACGAGCAGTACTTC. The rearrangement links TRBV10-3 to TRBJ2-7, with D possibly TRBD2 on 6 matching bases. This CDR3 contains 14 residues. In germline, CDR1 is ENHRY, CDR2 SYGVKD. Deletions cut 2 bases from V and 2 bases from J, with 10 bases between.

CDR3 DNA sequence: TGCGCCAGCAGCCGAGGCATCGTCGGCTCCTACGAGCAGTACTTC. Its protein product is CASSRGIVGSYEQYF. The genes are TRBV4-1 and TRBJ2-7; no clear D gene. Germline lookup yields CDR1 MGHRA and CDR2 YSYEKL. Trimming pared 4 bases from V and 0 bases from J, leaving 13 bases between. This CDR3 is built from 15 residues.

The V gene is TRBV19, the J gene TRBJ2-2, with D possibly TRBD2 on 6 matching bases. V was shortened by 8 bases and J by 1 base, with 17 bases between the two germline ends. The CDR3 runs to 16 residues. Germline-derived CDR1 and CDR2 are LNHDA and SQIVND (reference sequence). The CDR3 sequence: CASLELRGRNTGELFF. CDR3 DNA: TGTGCCAGTTTAGAACTGCGGGGCAGGAACACCGGGGAGCTGTTTTTT.

The chain links TRBV6-5 to TRBJ2-7; 11 bases are a match to TRBD2. Unmatched junction bases numbered 7, after V lost 0 bases and J lost 6 bases. CDR3 size: 16 residues. The germline CDR1 and CDR2 sequences are MNHEY and SVGAGI. CDR3 DNA: TGTGCCAGCAGTTACTCGACGACTAGCGGGGATGGCGAGCAGTACTTC. Protein sequence: CASSYSTTSGDGEQYF.

The DNA for the CDR3 is TGTGCCAGCAGCTTAGTCTCCGGGACAGGGGCTTCACCCCTCCACTTT. Its protein product is CASSLVSGTGASPLHF. The genes are TRBV7-8 and TRBJ1-6, with 10 nucleotides matching TRBD1. This CDR3 contains 16 residues. Germline loops: CDR1 SGHVS, CDR2 FQNEAQ. J lost 9 bases, V lost 1 base, and 6 bases had no gene match. The full variable domain, with the rest looked up from reference TRBV7-8 and TRBJ1-6, is GAGVSQSPRYKVAKRGQDVALRCDPISGHVSLFWYQQALGQGPEFLTYFQNEAQLDKSGLPSDRFFAERPEGSVSTLKIQRTQQEDSAVYLCASSLVSGTGASPLHFGNGTRLTVT.

This chain connects TRBV7-6 to TRBJ2-7, with 9 positions matching TRBD2. Germline V gene lookup returns CDR1 SGHVS and CDR2 FNYEAQ. The ends lost 4 bases at V and 5 bases at J; junction bases unmatched: 9. The CDR3 totals 15 residues. CDR3 region: CASSSVAGAVNEQYF. The CDR3, as DNA: TGTGCCAGCAGCTCCGTAGCGGGAGCGGTAAACGAGCAGTACTTC.